The 8 T cell receptor beta chains listed next were all sequenced from one sample in a study of OX40 agonist ivuxolimab in advanced cancers. Repertoires were generated with immunoSEQ multiplex PCR, while TCRdb's copy carries only in-frame clones and drops some. The data hold about 25,000 clones, with roughly 85% observed a single time. The source material was CD4+ or CD8+ T cells sorted from blood, sampled in a trial of the OX40 agonist ivuxolimab. The source is an adult with an advanced solid tumor such as melanoma, head and neck, liver or kidney cancer.

The rearrangement joins TRBV28 to TRBJ2-2, with TRBD1 as a possible D gene (6 bases). The CDR3 is 14 amino acids. V gave up 5 bases and J gave up 4 bases, with 11 bases separating them. In germline, CDR1 is MDHEN, CDR2 SYDVKM. The CDR3 nucleotides are TGTGCCAGCAGTCTACAGGGCGGCACCGGGGAGCTGTTTTTT. The encoded protein is CASSLQGGTGELFF.

The chain combines TRBV2 with TRBJ2-1, with D possibly called TRBD1 or TRBD2 (6 bases each). V lost 8 bases and J 4 bases, leaving 15 bases between the germline ends. CDR1 SNHLY and CDR2 FYNNEI come from the germline V gene. The CDR3 consists of 14 residues. The CDR3 nucleotides read TGTGCCAGCTGGGGGGCCCCAGGGTACAATGAGCAGTTCTTC. Its protein product is CASWGAPGYNEQFF.

In its sample, this clone was seen once. The chain carries TRBV11-2 and TRBJ2-7; D unclear. The V and J ends lost 0 bases and 4 bases respectively, with 13 bases between them. Germline loops: CDR1 SGHAT, CDR2 FQNNGV. The CDR3 is 15 residues long. The CDR3 is CASSLETGQSYEQYF. The DNA of the CDR3 is TGTGCCAGCAGCTTAGAGACTGGGCAGTCTTACGAGCAGTACTTC.

The genes are TRBV5-1 and TRBJ2-5, with 9 nucleotides matching TRBD1. CDR3 length: 15 residues. Trimming removed 4 bases from V and 5 bases from J; junction bases left unmatched: 9. Germline V gene sequence: CDR1 SGHRS, CDR2 YFSETQ. CDR3 loop: CASSPAGQGGETQYF. DNA for the CDR3: TGCGCCAGCAGCCCGGCGGGACAGGGTGGGGAGACCCAGTACTTC.

The rearrangement links TRBV4-1 to TRBJ2-2; 14 bases fit TRBD2. After removal of 4 bases from V and 0 bases from J, the junction contained 7 bases not matched to a gene. Germline V gene lookup returns CDR1 MGHRA and CDR2 YSYEKL. The CDR3 has 19 residues. The CDR3 region is CASSPSGLAGVPNTGELFF. CDR3 bases: TGCGCCAGCAGCCCCTCGGGACTAGCGGGAGTTCCGAACACCGGGGAGCTGTTTTTT.

The rearrangement uses TRBV5-1 and TRBJ2-3, with TRBD2 matching 12 bases. The CDR3 loop spans 16 amino acids. The germline V gene has CDR1 SGHRS and CDR2 YFSETQ. J lost 0 bases, V lost 2 bases, and 1 base had no gene match. The CDR3 DNA follows: TGCGCCAGCAGCTTTACTAGCGGGGGGAGCACAGATACGCAGTATTTT. It translates to CASSFTSGGSTDTQYF.

The chain couples TRBV12-1 to TRBJ2-6; the listed D gene, TRBD1, was not tested against the DNA. TRBV12-1 represents a pseudogene. The CDR3 sequence is 17 residues long. The CDR3 nucleotides are TGTGCCAGCAGCGGACAGACTGTACAAAGTCGGGCCAACGTCCTGACTTTC. This translates into CASSGQTVQSRANVLTF.

This chain connects TRBV7-6 to TRBJ1-2; 10 nucleotides align to TRBD1. The germline V gene has CDR1 SGHVS and CDR2 FNYEAQ. The CDR3 consists of 20 residues. V gave up 5 bases and J gave up 7 bases; unmatched junction bases: 25. The CDR3 spells CASSLEVEGQGPLGRGGYTF. The CDR3 DNA is TGTGCCAGCAGCCTGGAGGTGGAGGGACAGGGGCCTCTCGGCCGTGGTGGCTACACCTTC.